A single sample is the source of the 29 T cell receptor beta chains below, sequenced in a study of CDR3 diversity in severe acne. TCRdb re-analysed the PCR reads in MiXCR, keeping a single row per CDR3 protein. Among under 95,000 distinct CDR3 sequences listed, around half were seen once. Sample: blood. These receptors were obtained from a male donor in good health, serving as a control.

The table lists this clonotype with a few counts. CDR3 bases: TGTGCCAGTAGTATCAGACACGACACTGAAGCTTTCTTT. Amino acids: CASSIRHDTEAFF. The chain combines TRBV19 with TRBJ1-1; no definite D call. CDR1 and CDR2 (germline): LNHDA, SQIVND (reference sequence). Trimming left V 3 bases short and J 3 bases short, with 8 bases between. The CDR3 has 13 residues.

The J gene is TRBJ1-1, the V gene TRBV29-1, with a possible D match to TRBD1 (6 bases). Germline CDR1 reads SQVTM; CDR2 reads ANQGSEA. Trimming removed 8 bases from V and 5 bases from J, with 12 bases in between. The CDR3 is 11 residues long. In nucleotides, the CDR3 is TGCAGCACAACAGGGCGAACTGAAGCTTTCTTT. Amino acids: CSTTGRTEAFF.

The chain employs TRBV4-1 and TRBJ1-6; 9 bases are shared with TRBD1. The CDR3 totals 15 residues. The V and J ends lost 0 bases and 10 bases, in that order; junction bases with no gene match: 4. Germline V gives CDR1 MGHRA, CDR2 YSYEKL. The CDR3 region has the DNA TGCGCCAGCAGCCAAGATACAGGGGGCAAATCACCCCTCCACTTT. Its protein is CASSQDTGGKSPLHF.

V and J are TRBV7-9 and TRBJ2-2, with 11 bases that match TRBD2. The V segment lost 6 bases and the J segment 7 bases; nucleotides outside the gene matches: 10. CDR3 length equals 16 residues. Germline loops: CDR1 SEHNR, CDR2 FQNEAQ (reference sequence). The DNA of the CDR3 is TGTGCCAGCAGTCCCGCTAGCGGGAGGAGTAACGGGGAGCTGTTTTTT. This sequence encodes CASSPASGRSNGELFF.

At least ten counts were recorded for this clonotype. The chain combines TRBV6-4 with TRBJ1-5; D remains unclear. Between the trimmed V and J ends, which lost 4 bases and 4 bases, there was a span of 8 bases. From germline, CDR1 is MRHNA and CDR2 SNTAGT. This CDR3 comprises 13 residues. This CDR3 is CASSARENQPQHF. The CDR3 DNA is TGTGCCAGCAGTGCCCGGGAGAATCAGCCCCAGCATTTT.

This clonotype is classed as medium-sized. The CDR3 reads CSASGATTSTDTQYF. The CDR3 region has the DNA TGCAGTGCTAGTGGGGCTACTACTAGCACAGATACGCAGTATTTT. The gene calls are TRBV20-1 and TRBJ2-3, with TRBD1 as a possible D gene (5 bases). The germline V gene encodes CDR1 DFQATT and CDR2 SNEGSKA (reference sequence). This CDR3 is built from 15 residues. V was clipped by 3 bases and J by 0 bases, with 13 bases between them.

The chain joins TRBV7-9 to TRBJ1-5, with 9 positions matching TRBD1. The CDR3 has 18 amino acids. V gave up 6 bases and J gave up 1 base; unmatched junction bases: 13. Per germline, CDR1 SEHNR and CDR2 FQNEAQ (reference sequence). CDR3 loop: CASRPTDRGSRSNQPQHF. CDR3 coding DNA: TGTGCCAGCAGACCCACTGACAGGGGGTCGAGGAGCAATCAGCCCCAGCATTTT.

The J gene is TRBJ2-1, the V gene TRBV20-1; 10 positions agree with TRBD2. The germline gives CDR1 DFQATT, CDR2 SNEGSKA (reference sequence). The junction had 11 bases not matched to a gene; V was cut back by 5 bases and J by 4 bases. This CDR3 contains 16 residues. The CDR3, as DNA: TGCAGTGCTGCCGACGTAGCGGGGGGACGGTACAATGAGCAGTTCTTC. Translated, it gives CSAADVAGGRYNEQFF.

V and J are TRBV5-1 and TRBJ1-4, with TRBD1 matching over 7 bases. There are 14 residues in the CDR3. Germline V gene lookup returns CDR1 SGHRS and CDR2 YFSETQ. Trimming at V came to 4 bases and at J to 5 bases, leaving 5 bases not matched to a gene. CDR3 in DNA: TGCGCCAGCAGCGTGACAGGGTGGAATGAAAAACTGTTTTTT. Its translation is CASSVTGWNEKLFF.

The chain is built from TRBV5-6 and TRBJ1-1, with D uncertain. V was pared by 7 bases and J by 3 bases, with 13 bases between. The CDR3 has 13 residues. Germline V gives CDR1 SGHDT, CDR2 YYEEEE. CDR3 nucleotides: TGTGCCAGCGCCAAGGGTAGCCACACTGAAGCTTTCTTT. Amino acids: CASAKGSHTEAFF.

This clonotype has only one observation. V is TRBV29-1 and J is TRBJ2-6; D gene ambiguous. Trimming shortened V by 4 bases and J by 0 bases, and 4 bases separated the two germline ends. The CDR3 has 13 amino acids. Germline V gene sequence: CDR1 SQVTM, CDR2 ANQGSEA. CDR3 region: CSVASSGANVLTF. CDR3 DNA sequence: TGCAGCGTTGCCTCCTCTGGGGCCAACGTCCTGACTTTC.

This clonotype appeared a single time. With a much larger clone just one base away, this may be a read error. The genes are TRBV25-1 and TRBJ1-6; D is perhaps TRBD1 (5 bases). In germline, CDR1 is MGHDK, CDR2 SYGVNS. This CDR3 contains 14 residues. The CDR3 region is CASRTAGEWTPLRF. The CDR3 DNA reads TGTGCCAGCCGGACGGCAGGCGAGTGGACACCCCTCCGCTTT.

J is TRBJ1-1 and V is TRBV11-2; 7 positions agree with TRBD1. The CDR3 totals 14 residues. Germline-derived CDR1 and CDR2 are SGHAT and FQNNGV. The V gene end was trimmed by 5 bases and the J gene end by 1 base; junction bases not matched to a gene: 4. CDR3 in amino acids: CASSGRTGNTEAFF. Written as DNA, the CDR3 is TGTGCCAGCAGCGGCCGGACAGGGAACACTGAAGCTTTCTTT.

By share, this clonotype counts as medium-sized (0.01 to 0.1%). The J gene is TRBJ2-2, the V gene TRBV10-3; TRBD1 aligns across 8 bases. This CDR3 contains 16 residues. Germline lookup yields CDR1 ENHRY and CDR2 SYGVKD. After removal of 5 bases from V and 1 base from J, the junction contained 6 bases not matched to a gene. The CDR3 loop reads CAISNGQGRNTGELFF. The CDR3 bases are TGTGCCATCAGTAACGGACAGGGAAGGAACACCGGGGAGCTGTTTTTT.

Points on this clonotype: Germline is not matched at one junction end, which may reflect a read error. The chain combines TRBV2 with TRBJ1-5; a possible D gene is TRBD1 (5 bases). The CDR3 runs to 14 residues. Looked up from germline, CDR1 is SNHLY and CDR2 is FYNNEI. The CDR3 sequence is CASRTDSPDQPRHF. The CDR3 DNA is TGTGCCAGCCGGACCGACAGCCCAGATCAGCCCCGGCATTTT.

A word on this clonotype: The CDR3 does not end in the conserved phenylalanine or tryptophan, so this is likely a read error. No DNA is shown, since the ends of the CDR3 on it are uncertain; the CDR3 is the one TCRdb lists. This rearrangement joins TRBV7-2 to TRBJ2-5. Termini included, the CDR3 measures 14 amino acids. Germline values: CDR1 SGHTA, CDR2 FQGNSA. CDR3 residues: CASSQGRVGYTFGS.

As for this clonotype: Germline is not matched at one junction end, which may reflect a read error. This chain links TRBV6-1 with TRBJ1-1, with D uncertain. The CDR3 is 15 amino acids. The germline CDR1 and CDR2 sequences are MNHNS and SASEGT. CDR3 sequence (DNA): TGTGCCATCAGTCCAGAAACTGAACGGGTCCCTGAAGCTTTCTTT. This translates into CAISPETERVPEAFF.

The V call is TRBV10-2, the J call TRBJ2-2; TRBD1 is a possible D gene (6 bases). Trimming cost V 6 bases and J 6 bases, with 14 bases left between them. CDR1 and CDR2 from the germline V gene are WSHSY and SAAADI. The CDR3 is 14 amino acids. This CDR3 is CASRSGTKAGELFF. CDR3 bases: TGCGCCAGCAGGTCCGGGACAAAAGCCGGGGAGCTGTTTTTT.

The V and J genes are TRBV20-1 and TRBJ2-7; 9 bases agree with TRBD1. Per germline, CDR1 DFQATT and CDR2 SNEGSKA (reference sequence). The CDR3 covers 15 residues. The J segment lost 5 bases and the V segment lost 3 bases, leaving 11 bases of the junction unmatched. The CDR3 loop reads CSASGAGQGGDEQYF. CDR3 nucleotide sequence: TGCAGTGCTAGTGGAGCGGGACAGGGAGGCGACGAGCAGTACTTC.

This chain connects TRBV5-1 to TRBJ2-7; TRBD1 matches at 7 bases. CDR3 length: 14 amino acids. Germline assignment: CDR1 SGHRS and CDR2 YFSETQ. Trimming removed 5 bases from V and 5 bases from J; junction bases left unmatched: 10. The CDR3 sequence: CASSERQGVHEQYF. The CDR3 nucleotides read TGCGCCAGCAGTGAAAGACAGGGAGTCCACGAGCAGTACTTC.

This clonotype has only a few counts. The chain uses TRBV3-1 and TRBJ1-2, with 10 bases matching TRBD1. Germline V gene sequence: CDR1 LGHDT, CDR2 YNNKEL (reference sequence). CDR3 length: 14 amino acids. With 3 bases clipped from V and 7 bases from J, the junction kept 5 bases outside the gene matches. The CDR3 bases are TGTGCCAGCAGCCAGAGGGACAGGGGCGGTGGCTACACCTTC. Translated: CASSQRDRGGGYTF.

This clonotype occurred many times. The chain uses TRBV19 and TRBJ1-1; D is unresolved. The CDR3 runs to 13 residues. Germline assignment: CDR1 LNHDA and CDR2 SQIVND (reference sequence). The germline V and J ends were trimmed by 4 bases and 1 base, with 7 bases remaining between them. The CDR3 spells CASSRKRNTEAFF. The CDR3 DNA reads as TGTGCCAGTAGTAGAAAAAGGAACACTGAAGCTTTCTTT.

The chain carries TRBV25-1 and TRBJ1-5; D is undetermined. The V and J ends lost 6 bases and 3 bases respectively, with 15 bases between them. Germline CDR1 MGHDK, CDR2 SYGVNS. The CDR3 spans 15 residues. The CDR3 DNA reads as TGTGCCAGCAGCCTCCCCCCCGTTCCCAATCAGCCCCAGCATTTT. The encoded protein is CASSLPPVPNQPQHF.

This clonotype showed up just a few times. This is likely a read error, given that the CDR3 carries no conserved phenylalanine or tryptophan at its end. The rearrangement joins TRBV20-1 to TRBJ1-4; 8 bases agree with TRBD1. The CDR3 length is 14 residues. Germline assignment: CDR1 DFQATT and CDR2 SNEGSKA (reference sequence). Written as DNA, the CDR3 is TGCGGTGCCCTGCAGGGGGCGGTTAATGAAAAACTGTTTTTA. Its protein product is CGALQGAVNEKLFL.

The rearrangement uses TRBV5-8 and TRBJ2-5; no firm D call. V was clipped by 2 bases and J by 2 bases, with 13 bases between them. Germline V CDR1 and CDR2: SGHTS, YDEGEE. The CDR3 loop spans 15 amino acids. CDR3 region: CASSFTHGPQETQYF. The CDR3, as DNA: TGTGCCAGCAGCTTTACACACGGGCCTCAAGAGACCCAGTACTTC. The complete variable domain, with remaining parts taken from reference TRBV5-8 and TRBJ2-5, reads EAGVTQSPTHLIKTRGQQATLRCSPISGHTSVYWYQQALGLGLQFLLWYDEGEERNRGNFPPRFSGRQFPNYSSELNVNALELEDSALYLCASSFTHGPQETQYFGPGTRLLVL.

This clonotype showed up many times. DNA for the CDR3: TGCAGTGCTCCACTCAATCCCGGGGAGCTGTTTTTT. Its translation: CSAPLNPGELFF. The V call is TRBV20-1, the J call TRBJ2-2; no definite D call. The CDR3 runs to 12 residues. CDR1 and CDR2 (germline): DFQATT, SNEGSKA (reference sequence). V dropped 5 bases and J dropped 6 bases, with 10 bases sitting between them.

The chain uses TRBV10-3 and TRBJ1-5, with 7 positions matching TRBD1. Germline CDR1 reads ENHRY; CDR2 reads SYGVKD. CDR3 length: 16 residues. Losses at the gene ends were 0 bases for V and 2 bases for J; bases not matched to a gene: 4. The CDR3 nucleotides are TGTGCCATCAGTGAGTCGACAGGGTCGGGCAATCAGCCCCAGCATTTT. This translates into CAISESTGSGNQPQHF.

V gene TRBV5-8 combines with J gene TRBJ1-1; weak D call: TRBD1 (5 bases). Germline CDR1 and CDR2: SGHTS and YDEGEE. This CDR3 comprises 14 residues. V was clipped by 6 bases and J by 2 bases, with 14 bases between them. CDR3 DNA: TGTGCCAGCACCCGGGGACTGACCAACACTGAAGCTTTCTTT. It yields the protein CASTRGLTNTEAFF.

The CDR3 DNA sequence: TGTGCCAGCAGCAACAGGGGGCCCCACGAGCAGTACTTC. As protein: CASSNRGPHEQYF. The chain recombines TRBV7-3 with TRBJ2-7, with 9 bases that match TRBD1. With V trimmed by 5 bases and J by 5 bases, 4 bases remained unmatched. Germline V gives CDR1 SGHTA, CDR2 FQGTGA. CDR3 size: 13 residues. The full variable domain, in which reference TRBV7-3 and TRBJ2-7 provide the parts outside the CDR3, is GAGVSQTPSNKVTEKGKYVELRCDPISGHTALYWYRQSLGQGPEFLIYFQGTGAADDSGLPNDRFFAVRPEGSVSTLKIQRTERGDSAVYLCASSNRGPHEQYFGPGTRLTVT.